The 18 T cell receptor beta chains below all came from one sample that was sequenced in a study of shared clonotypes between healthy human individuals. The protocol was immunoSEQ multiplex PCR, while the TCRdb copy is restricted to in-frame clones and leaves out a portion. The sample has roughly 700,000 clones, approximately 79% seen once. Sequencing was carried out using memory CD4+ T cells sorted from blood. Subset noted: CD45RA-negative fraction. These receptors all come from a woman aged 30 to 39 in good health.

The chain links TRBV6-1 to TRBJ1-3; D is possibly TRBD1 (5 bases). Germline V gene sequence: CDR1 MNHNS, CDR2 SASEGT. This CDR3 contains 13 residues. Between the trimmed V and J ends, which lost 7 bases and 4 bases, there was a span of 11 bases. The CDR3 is CASIRGSGNTIYF. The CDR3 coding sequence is TGTGCCAGCATTAGGGGATCCGGAAACACCATATATTTT.

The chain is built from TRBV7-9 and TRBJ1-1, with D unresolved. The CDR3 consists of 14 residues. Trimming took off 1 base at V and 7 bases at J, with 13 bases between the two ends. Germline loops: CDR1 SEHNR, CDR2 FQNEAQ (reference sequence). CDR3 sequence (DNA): TGTGCCAGCAGCTTAGTAACAGCCGGGTTTGAAGCTTTCTTT. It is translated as CASSLVTAGFEAFF. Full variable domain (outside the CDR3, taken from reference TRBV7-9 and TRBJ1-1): DTGVSQNPRHKITKRGQNVTFRCDPISEHNRLYWYRQTLGQGPEFLTYFQNEAQLEKSRLLSDRFSAERPKGSFSTLEIQRTEQGDSAMYLCASSLVTAGFEAFFGQGTRLTVV.

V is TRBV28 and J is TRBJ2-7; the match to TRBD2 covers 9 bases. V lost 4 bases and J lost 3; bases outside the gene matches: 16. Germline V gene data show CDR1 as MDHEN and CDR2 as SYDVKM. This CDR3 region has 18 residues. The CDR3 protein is CASSSIRLVAGALYEQYF. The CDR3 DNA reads TGTGCCAGCAGTTCTATCCGTCTGGTAGCGGGAGCCCTCTACGAGCAGTACTTC.

This chain's CDR3 is CASSLDHRPYEQYF. The CDR3 region has the DNA TGTGCCAGCAGCTTAGATCACAGGCCGTACGAGCAGTACTTC. This chain links TRBV7-8 with TRBJ2-7; tentative D call: TRBD1 (5 bases). Germline CDR1 and CDR2: SGHVS and FQNEAQ. The CDR3 spans 14 residues. V lost 1 base, J lost 4 bases, and 11 bases lay in between.

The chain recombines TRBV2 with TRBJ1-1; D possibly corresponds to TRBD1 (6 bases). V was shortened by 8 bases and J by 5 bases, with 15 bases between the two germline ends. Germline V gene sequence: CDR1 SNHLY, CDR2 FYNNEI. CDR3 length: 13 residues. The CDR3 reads CASRIETGTEAFF. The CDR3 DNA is TGTGCCAGCCGAATAGAGACAGGAACTGAAGCTTTCTTT.

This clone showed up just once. DNA of the CDR3: TGTGCCAGGAGCTCCTACGAGCAGTACTTC. Protein sequence: CARSSYEQYF. This sequence joins TRBV19 and TRBJ2-5; D is unclear. The J call may not be correct, given that the DNA end is closer to TRBJ2-7. Germline loops: CDR1 LNHDA, CDR2 SQIVND (reference sequence). There are 10 residues in the CDR3.

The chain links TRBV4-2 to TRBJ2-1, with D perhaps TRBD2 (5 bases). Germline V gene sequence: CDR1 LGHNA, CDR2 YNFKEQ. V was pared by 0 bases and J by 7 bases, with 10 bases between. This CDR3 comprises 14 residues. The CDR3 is CASSQERVGNEQFF. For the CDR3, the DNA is TGTGCCAGCAGCCAAGAGAGGGTAGGGAATGAGCAGTTCTTC.

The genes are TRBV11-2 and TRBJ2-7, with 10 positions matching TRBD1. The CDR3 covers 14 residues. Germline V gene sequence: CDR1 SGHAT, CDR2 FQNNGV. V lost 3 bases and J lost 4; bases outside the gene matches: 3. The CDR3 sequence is CASSFWDRGYEQYF. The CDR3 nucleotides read TGTGCCAGCAGCTTTTGGGACAGGGGTTACGAGCAGTACTTC. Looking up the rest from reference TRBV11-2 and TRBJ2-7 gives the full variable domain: EAGVAQSPRYKIIEKRQSVAFWCNPISGHATLYWYQQILGQGPKLLIQFQNNGVVDDSQLPKDRFSAERLKGVDSTLKIQPAKLEDSAVYLCASSFWDRGYEQYFGPGTRLTVT.

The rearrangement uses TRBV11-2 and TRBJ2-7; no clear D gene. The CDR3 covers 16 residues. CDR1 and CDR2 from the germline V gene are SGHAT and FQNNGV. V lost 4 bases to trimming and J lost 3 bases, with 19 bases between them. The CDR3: CASSSTAYGRNYEQYF. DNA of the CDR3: TGTGCCAGCAGCTCCACCGCGTACGGACGGAACTACGAGCAGTACTTC.

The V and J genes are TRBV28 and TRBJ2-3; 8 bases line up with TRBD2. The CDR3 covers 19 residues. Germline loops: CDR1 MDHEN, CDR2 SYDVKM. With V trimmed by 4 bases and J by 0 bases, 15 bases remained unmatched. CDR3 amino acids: CASSSLLPARGGSTDTQYF. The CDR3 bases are TGTGCCAGCAGTTCCCTCCTCCCTGCCCGGGGGGGGAGCACAGATACGCAGTATTTT.

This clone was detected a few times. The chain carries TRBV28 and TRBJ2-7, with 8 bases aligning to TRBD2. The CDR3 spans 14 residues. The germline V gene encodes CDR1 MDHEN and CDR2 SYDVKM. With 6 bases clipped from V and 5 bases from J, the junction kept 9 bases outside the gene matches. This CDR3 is CASSDPGLVNEQYF. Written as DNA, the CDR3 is TGTGCCAGCAGCGATCCGGGACTAGTCAACGAGCAGTACTTC. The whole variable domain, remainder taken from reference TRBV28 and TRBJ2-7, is DVKVTQSSRYLVKRTGEKVFLECVQDMDHENMFWYRQDPGLGLRLIYFSYDVKMKEKGDIPEGYSVSREKKERFSLILESASTNQTSMYLCASSDPGLVNEQYFGPGTRLTVT.

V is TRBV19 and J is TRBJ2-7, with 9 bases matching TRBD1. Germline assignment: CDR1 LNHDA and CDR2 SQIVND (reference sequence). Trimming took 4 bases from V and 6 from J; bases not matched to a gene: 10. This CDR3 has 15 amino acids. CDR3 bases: TGTGCCAGTAGTACCCTCACAGGGGGCATAGGCGAGCAGTACTTC. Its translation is CASSTLTGGIGEQYF.

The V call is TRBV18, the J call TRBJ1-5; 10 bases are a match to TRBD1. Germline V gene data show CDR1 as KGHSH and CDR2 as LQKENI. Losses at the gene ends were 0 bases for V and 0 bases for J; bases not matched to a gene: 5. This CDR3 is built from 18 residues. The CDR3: CASSPPGQGPYSNQPQHF. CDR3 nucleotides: TGTGCCAGCTCACCACCGGGACAGGGGCCTTATAGCAATCAGCCCCAGCATTTT.

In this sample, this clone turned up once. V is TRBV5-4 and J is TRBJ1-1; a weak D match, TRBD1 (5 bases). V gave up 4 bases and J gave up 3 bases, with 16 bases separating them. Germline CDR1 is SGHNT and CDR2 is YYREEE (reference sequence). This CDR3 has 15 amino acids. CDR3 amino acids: CASSPGALSDTEAFF. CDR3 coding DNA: TGTGCCAGCAGCCCCGGGGCTCTGAGCGACACTGAAGCTTTCTTT.

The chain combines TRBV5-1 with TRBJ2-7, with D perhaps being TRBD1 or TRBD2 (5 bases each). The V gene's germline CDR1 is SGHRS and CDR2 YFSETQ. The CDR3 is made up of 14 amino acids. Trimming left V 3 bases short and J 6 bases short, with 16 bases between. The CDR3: CASSSRTRGGEQYF. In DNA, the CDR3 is TGCGCCAGCAGCTCGCGGACACGGGGCGGCGAGCAGTACTTC. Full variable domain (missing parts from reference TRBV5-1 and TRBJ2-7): KAGVTQTPRYLIKTRGQQVTLSCSPISGHRSVSWYQQTPGQGLQFLFEYFSETQRNKGNFPGRFSGRQFSNSRSEMNVSTLELGDSALYLCASSSRTRGGEQYFGPGTRLTVT.

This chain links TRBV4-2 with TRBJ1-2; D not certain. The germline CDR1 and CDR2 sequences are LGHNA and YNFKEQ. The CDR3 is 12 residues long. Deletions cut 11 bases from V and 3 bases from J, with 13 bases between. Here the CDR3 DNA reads TGTGCCTGGCGAGGGCCATACTATGGCTACACCTTC. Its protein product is CAWRGPYYGYTF.

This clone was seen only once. The CDR3 DNA reads TGCGCCAGCAGCTTGGAACTAGGGCCCTACGAGCAGTACTTC. Protein product: CASSLELGPYEQYF. V gene TRBV5-1 combines with J gene TRBJ2-7, with D perhaps matching TRBD2 (5 bases). This CDR3 region has 14 residues. The ends were cut back, 0 bases at V and 2 bases at J, with 9 bases in the middle. Germline assignment: CDR1 SGHRS and CDR2 YFSETQ.

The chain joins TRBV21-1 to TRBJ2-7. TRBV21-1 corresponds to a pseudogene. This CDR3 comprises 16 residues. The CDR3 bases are TGTGCCAGCAGCAAAGCGGGGCTAGCACCCTCCTACGAGCAGTACTTC. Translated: CASSKAGLAPSYEQYF.